The 13 T cell receptor beta chains given below trace back to one sample, sequenced in a study of T cell repertoires in cytomegalovirus infection. TCRdb called the reads again in MiXCR, with one record for every CDR3 protein. The table records approximately 500,000 distinct CDR3 sequences, 30% to 40% of them present only once. These receptors have no identified antigens. The sequencing here drew on cultured PBMCs, taken from culture after CMV antigen stimulation. These receptors originate from a human donor in good health (CMV status not recorded). Some clones in this sample may be carry-over from other donors' samples.

The V gene is TRBV5-1, the J gene TRBJ1-4; D is perhaps TRBD1 (5 bases). Germline loops: CDR1 SGHRS, CDR2 YFSETQ. Trimming cost V 3 bases and J 1 base, with 13 bases left between them. The CDR3 totals 16 residues. CDR3 loop: CASSSGTSGTNEKLFF. The CDR3 DNA sequence: TGCGCCAGCAGCTCAGGGACCTCCGGAACTAATGAAAAACTGTTTTTT. Filled out from reference TRBV5-1 and TRBJ1-4, the complete variable domain reads KAGVTQTPRYLIKTRGQQVTLSCSPISGHRSVSWYQQTPGQGLQFLFEYFSETQRNKGNFPGRFSGRQFSNSRSEMNVSTLELGDSALYLCASSSGTSGTNEKLFFGSGTQLSVL.

In its sample, this clonotype was seen a few times. The chain recombines TRBV7-8 with TRBJ2-7; 9 bases are a match to TRBD2. CDR1 and CDR2 (germline): SGHVS, FQNEAQ. Germline trimming cut 6 bases from V and 7 bases from J; bases unmatched to any gene: 7. The CDR3 totals 13 residues. This chain's CDR3 is CASSSGTSMEQYV. The CDR3, as DNA: TGTGCCAGCAGTTCGGGGACTAGCATGGAGCAGTACGTC.

This clonotype was picked up many times. The chain combines TRBV6-2 or TRBV6-3 with TRBJ2-6, with 8 bases aligning to TRBD1. The ends lost 5 bases at V and 0 bases at J; junction bases unmatched: 6. The CDR3 length is 17 residues. Germline assignment: CDR1 MNHEY and CDR2 SVGEGT. The chain's CDR3 is CASSRDRKSSGANVLTF. CDR3 DNA sequence: TGTGCCAGCAGTCGGGACAGGAAGAGCTCTGGGGCCAACGTCCTGACTTTC.

V gene TRBV5-1 combines with J gene TRBJ2-7, with D possibly being TRBD1 or TRBD2 (7 bases each). The CDR3 is 15 residues long. Trimming removed 3 bases from V and 5 bases from J, with 18 bases in between. Germline values: CDR1 SGHRS, CDR2 YFSETQ. The CDR3 loop is CASSSGEGAIHEQYF. CDR3 in DNA: TGCGCCAGCAGCTCCGGGGAGGGGGCGATCCACGAGCAGTACTTC.

This clonotype came up a few times. The chain links TRBV23-1 to TRBJ1-1; D ambiguous. TRBV23-1 is reported as an ORF; its role is uncertain. The CDR3 spans 15 residues. V lost 0 bases and J lost 4, with 12 bases in between. The CDR3 nucleotides are TGCGCCAGCAGTCAATCGGGCGGGGAGGCCACTGAAGCTTTCTTT. It specifies CASSQSGGEATEAFF.

The chain carries TRBV20-1 and TRBJ1-2; TRBD1 matches 10 bases. Germline trimming cut 1 base from V and 6 bases from J; bases unmatched to any gene: 8. The CDR3 loop spans 15 amino acids. In germline, CDR1 is DFQATT, CDR2 SNEGSKA (reference sequence). The CDR3 protein is CSARGEDRGPDGYTF. CDR3 DNA: TGCAGTGCTAGAGGAGAAGACAGGGGGCCAGATGGCTACACCTTC.

The genes are TRBV19 and TRBJ2-2; tentatively, D is TRBD2 (6 bases). The V end lost 5 bases, the J end lost 1 base, and 8 bases lay between the germline ends. This CDR3 comprises 14 residues. Germline CDR1 and CDR2: LNHDA and SQIVND (reference sequence). CDR3 residues: CASSGSGNTGELFF. The CDR3 bases are TGTGCCAGTAGTGGTAGCGGGAACACCGGGGAGCTGTTTTTT.

The rearrangement links TRBV6-6 to TRBJ1-3; possible D gene TRBD1, 6 bases. The V and J ends lost 2 bases and 3 bases respectively, with 8 bases between them. The CDR3 length is 14 residues. Germline CDR1 MNHNY, CDR2 SVGAGI (reference sequence). CDR3 nucleotides: TGTGCCAGCAGTTACCAGGGGAGTGGAAACACCATATATTTT. Amino acid sequence: CASSYQGSGNTIYF.

This clonotype was seen ten or more times. The chain is built from TRBV7-9 and TRBJ1-4, with a weak D call TRBD1 (6 bases). This CDR3 spans 15 amino acids. Trimming took off 3 bases at V and 7 bases at J, with 15 bases between the two ends. Germline V gene data show CDR1 as SEHNR and CDR2 as FQNEAQ (reference sequence). The chain's CDR3 is CASSFRTTGREKLFF. The DNA of the CDR3 is TGTGCCAGCAGCTTTAGAACGACAGGACGTGAAAAACTGTTTTTT.

The chain recombines TRBV12-3 or TRBV12-4 with TRBJ2-2; possibly TRBD2 for D (5 bases). The germline V and J ends were trimmed by 5 bases and 1 base, with 11 bases remaining between them. The CDR3 totals 15 residues. CDR3 sequence: CASSPYGLNTGELFF. The CDR3 DNA reads as TGTGCCAGCAGTCCCTACGGACTGAACACCGGGGAGCTGTTTTTT.

In this sample, this clonotype turned up a few times. The rearrangement uses TRBV6-5 and TRBJ1-4; D remains ambiguous. The CDR3 consists of 13 residues. The germline V gene has CDR1 MNHEY and CDR2 SVGAGI. Trimming took 2 bases from V and 8 from J, leaving 9 bases between them. The CDR3 is CASSYDVGEKLFF. For the CDR3, the DNA is TGTGCCAGCAGTTACGATGTTGGCGAAAAACTGTTTTTT.

This clonotype was seen only a few times. The chain is built from TRBV7-8 and TRBJ2-7; D possibly corresponds to TRBD2 (6 bases). CDR3 length: 16 residues. V was trimmed by 5 bases and J by 0 bases, leaving 17 bases between them. CDR1 and CDR2 (germline): SGHVS, FQNEAQ. The chain's CDR3 is CASSNAGTHSSYEQYF. CDR3 nucleotides: TGTGCCAGCAGCAACGCCGGGACTCACAGCTCCTACGAGCAGTACTTC.

This clonotype was counted a few times. The chain joins TRBV7-9 to TRBJ1-5; the D gene is possibly TRBD1 (5 bases). CDR3 size: 14 residues. V shed 1 base and J shed 6 bases, with 10 bases lying between them. Germline CDR1 is SEHNR and CDR2 is FQNEAQ (reference sequence). Written as DNA, the CDR3 is TGTGCCAGCAGCTTAGGGGGGATTGGTCAGCCCCAGCATTTT. Encoded protein: CASSLGGIGQPQHF. Full variable domain (rest looked up from reference TRBV7-9 and TRBJ1-5): DTGVSQNPRHKITKRGQNVTFRCDPISEHNRLYWYRQTLGQGPEFLTYFQNEAQLEKSRLLSDRFSAERPKGSFSTLEIQRTEQGDSAMYLCASSLGGIGQPQHFGDGTRLSIL.